The next 25 T cell receptor beta chains were all read from a single sample in a study of cytomegalovirus exposure and HLA in healthy donors. This PCR relied on a set of 60 Vbeta primers and 13 Jbeta primers. Clones were read by immunoSEQ multiplex PCR, and TCRdb kept only the in-frame ones, dropping some. This sample carries some 70,000 clones, with over 4.5% going to the ten biggest clones. Material: PBMCs. These TCRs come from a man in his forties or fifties in good health and CMV-seronegative.

CDR3 loop: CAWSQPGQGTGELFF. The CDR3 nucleotides are TGTGCCTGGTCCCAGCCGGGACAGGGGACCGGGGAGCTGTTTTTT. The chain recombines TRBV30 with TRBJ2-2; 10 positions agree with TRBD1. With V trimmed by 5 bases and J by 5 bases, 8 bases remained unmatched. CDR1 GTSNPN and CDR2 SVGIG come from the germline V gene (reference sequence). The CDR3 loop spans 15 amino acids. The full variable domain, rest sourced from reference TRBV30 and TRBJ2-2, is SQTIHQWPATLVQPVGSPLSLECTVEGTSNPNLYWYRQAAGRGLQLLFYSVGIGQISSEVPQNLSASRPQDRQFILSSKKLLLSDSGFYLCAWSQPGQGTGELFFGEGSRLTVL.

Concerning this clone: It is likely a read error, because the conserved phenylalanine at the end of the CDR3 is missing. The chain joins TRBV30 to TRBJ1-4; maybe TRBD1 (5 bases). V lost 0 bases to trimming and J lost 5 bases, with 16 bases between them. The CDR3 extends over 16 amino acids. Germline V gene lookup returns CDR1 GTSNPN and CDR2 SVGIG (reference sequence). The chain's CDR3 is CAWSVGVSSKNEKLFL. The CDR3, as DNA: TGTGCCTGGAGTGTAGGGGTTTCCAGCAAAAATGAAAAACTGTTTCTT.

V and J are TRBV7-2 and TRBJ1-1; D is uncertain. The CDR3 contains 13 residues. The V end was cut by 1 base, the J end by 7 bases, with 10 bases between. Germline values: CDR1 SGHTA, CDR2 FQGNSA. The CDR3 nucleotides are TGTGCCAGCAGCTTAGTATCAAGCTTTGAAGCTTTCTTT. It is translated as CASSLVSSFEAFF.

This chain links TRBV28 with TRBJ2-7; 8 positions agree with TRBD1. Trimming at V came to 3 bases and at J to 6 bases, leaving 4 bases not matched to a gene. This CDR3 comprises 13 residues. The V gene's germline CDR1 is MDHEN and CDR2 SYDVKM. CDR3 sequence: CASSFPDRAEQYF. CDR3 sequence (DNA): TGTGCCAGCAGTTTTCCGGACAGGGCCGAGCAGTACTTC. The full variable domain, with the rest looked up from reference TRBV28 and TRBJ2-7, is DVKVTQSSRYLVKRTGEKVFLECVQDMDHENMFWYRQDPGLGLRLIYFSYDVKMKEKGDIPEGYSVSREKKERFSLILESASTNQTSMYLCASSFPDRAEQYFGPGTRLTVT.

The J gene is TRBJ1-5, the V gene TRBV19; 8 bases are a match to TRBD1. Germline V gene lookup returns CDR1 LNHDA and CDR2 SQIVND (reference sequence). V lost 3 bases, J lost 10 bases, and 14 bases stayed unmatched. CDR3 length: 16 residues. CDR3 sequence: CASSILPGTGINPQHF. The CDR3 bases are TGTGCCAGTAGTATTCTTCCCGGGACAGGTATCAATCCCCAGCATTTT. Looking up the rest from reference TRBV19 and TRBJ1-5 gives the full variable domain: DGGITQSPKYLFRKEGQNVTLSCEQNLNHDAMYWYRQDPGQGLRLIYYSQIVNDFQKGDIAEGYSVSREKKESFPLTVTSAQKNPTAFYLCASSILPGTGINPQHFGDGTRLSIL.

The chain employs TRBV27 and TRBJ2-7; D is perhaps TRBD1 (6 bases). Trimming took 7 bases from V and 5 from J, leaving 18 bases between them. The germline gives CDR1 MNHEY, CDR2 SMNVEV (reference sequence). The CDR3 loop spans 14 amino acids. CDR3 sequence: CASMGAGDLHEQYF. The DNA for the CDR3 is TGTGCCAGCATGGGGGCAGGGGACCTCCACGAGCAGTACTTC.

The V gene is TRBV6-6, the J gene TRBJ1-1; 8 bases map to TRBD1. Unmatched junction bases numbered 11, after V lost 6 bases and J lost 8 bases. CDR1 is MNHNY, CDR2 SVGAGI, per germline (reference sequence). The CDR3 consists of 14 residues. CDR3 loop: CASRNTGGEVEAFF. As DNA, the CDR3 is TGTGCCAGCAGGAACACAGGGGGGGAGGTGGAAGCTTTCTTT.

V is TRBV7-9 and J is TRBJ2-1, with D possibly matching TRBD1 (5 bases). Deletions cut 1 base from V and 8 bases from J, with 6 bases between. Germline assignment: CDR1 SEHNR and CDR2 FQNEAQ (reference sequence). This CDR3 comprises 12 residues. The CDR3 reads CASSLGGHEQFF. CDR3 bases: TGTGCCAGCAGCTTAGGGGGCCATGAGCAGTTCTTC.

The rearrangement joins TRBV7-9 to TRBJ2-5; 7 positions match TRBD1. Germline lookup yields CDR1 SEHNR and CDR2 FQNEAQ (reference sequence). V was clipped by 1 base and J by 2 bases; unmatched bases: 4. This CDR3 has 15 amino acids. The CDR3 here is CASSLGDSRQETQYF. The DNA of the CDR3 is TGTGCCAGCAGCTTAGGGGACAGTAGACAAGAGACCCAGTACTTC.

The genes are TRBV5-5 and TRBJ2-3; no reliable D call. Trimming removed 0 bases from V and 2 bases from J, with 13 bases in between. CDR1 SGHKS and CDR2 YYEKEE come from the germline V gene (reference sequence). The CDR3 is made up of 16 amino acids. CDR3 DNA: TGTGCCAGCAGCTTGGACGAGGCAACGATCACAGATACGCAGTATTTT. Protein sequence: CASSLDEATITDTQYF.

The chain joins TRBV7-2 to TRBJ2-5; D is uncertain. Trimming stripped 0 bases from V and 0 bases from J, with 2 bases between. CDR1 SGHTA and CDR2 FQGNSA come from the germline V gene. The CDR3 contains 13 residues. CDR3 protein: CASSLANQETQYF. The DNA of the CDR3 is TGTGCCAGCAGCTTAGCCAACCAAGAGACCCAGTACTTC.

CDR3 residues: CASSLTAFQETQYF. As DNA, the CDR3 is TGTGCCAGCAGCTTAACAGCCTTCCAAGAGACCCAGTACTTC. The V gene is TRBV5-6, the J gene TRBJ2-5; no clear D. With 2 bases removed from V and 1 base from J, the gap between germline ends came to 9 bases. This CDR3 spans 14 amino acids. Germline CDR1 SGHDT, CDR2 YYEEEE.

This chain links TRBV6-4 with TRBJ1-1; D is ambiguous. Per the germline V gene, CDR1 is MRHNA and CDR2 is SNTAGT. The CDR3 consists of 11 residues. The ends were cut back, 2 bases at V and 7 bases at J, with 5 bases in the middle. The CDR3 spells CASSDGGEAFF. For the CDR3, the DNA is TGTGCCAGCAGTGACGGAGGTGAAGCTTTCTTT.

The chain uses TRBV2 and TRBJ2-5, with 11 nucleotides matching TRBD2. The germline gives CDR1 SNHLY, CDR2 FYNNEI. The CDR3 contains 17 residues. The trim removed 2 bases at V and 1 base at J, leaving 6 bases unmatched. The CDR3: CASSENTLAGAQETQYF. Written as DNA, the CDR3 is TGTGCCAGCAGTGAAAATACACTAGCGGGAGCCCAAGAGACCCAGTACTTC.

This chain uses TRBV28 with TRBJ2-5; 10 bases agree with TRBD2. This CDR3 is 14 amino acids long. Germline-derived CDR1 and CDR2 are MDHEN and SYDVKM. J gave up 4 bases and V 3 bases, and 2 bases lay outside the gene matches. The CDR3 loop reads CASSFVAGGETQYF. CDR3 DNA sequence: TGTGCCAGCAGTTTCGTAGCGGGAGGAGAGACCCAGTACTTC.

The rearrangement uses TRBV6-5 and TRBJ1-6, with TRBD1 matching over 7 bases. This CDR3 has 15 residues. Germline V CDR1 and CDR2: MNHEY, SVGAGI. Trimming cost V 5 bases and J 5 bases; bases outside gene matches: 6. The CDR3 region is CASSPTGIHNSPLHF. Here the CDR3 DNA reads TGTGCCAGCAGTCCGACAGGGATCCATAATTCACCCCTCCACTTT.

This chain joins TRBV19 and TRBJ2-6; a possible D gene is TRBD1 (5 bases). The germline V gene has CDR1 LNHDA and CDR2 SQIVND (reference sequence). The CDR3 extends over 16 amino acids. Trimming pared 6 bases from V and 0 bases from J, leaving 12 bases between. The CDR3 DNA reads TGTGCCAGTAGACTCGCGACAGACTCTGGGGCCAACGTCCTGACTTTC. It translates to CASRLATDSGANVLTF.

V usage is TRBV29-1 and J usage is TRBJ1-2, with 7 positions matching TRBD1. The CDR3 runs 11 residues. J was trimmed by 8 bases and V by 7 bases; bases with no gene match: 7. CDR1 and CDR2 (germline): SQVTM, ANQGSEA. CDR3 sequence: CSADRVEGYTF. CDR3 nucleotides: TGCAGCGCTGACAGGGTGGAGGGCTACACCTTC.

V and J are TRBV28 and TRBJ1-2, with 8 bases aligning to TRBD1. CDR3 length: 14 amino acids. CDR1 MDHEN and CDR2 SYDVKM come from the germline V gene. Trimming took 6 bases from V and 3 from J; bases not matched to a gene: 6. This CDR3 reads CASRPGQADYGYTF. The CDR3, as DNA: TGTGCCAGCAGGCCGGGACAGGCTGACTATGGCTACACCTTC.

This rearrangement joins TRBV5-1 to TRBJ1-2, with D perhaps matching TRBD1 (5 bases). With 0 bases removed from V and 6 bases from J, the gap between germline ends came to 9 bases. Germline V gene sequence: CDR1 SGHRS, CDR2 YFSETQ. CDR3 length: 13 residues. The CDR3 DNA sequence: TGCGCCAGCAGCTTGGCGGGGGTGAATGGCTACACCTTC. This sequence encodes CASSLAGVNGYTF. The complete variable domain, with remaining parts taken from reference TRBV5-1 and TRBJ1-2, reads KAGVTQTPRYLIKTRGQQVTLSCSPISGHRSVSWYQQTPGQGLQFLFEYFSETQRNKGNFPGRFSGRQFSNSRSEMNVSTLELGDSALYLCASSLAGVNGYTFGSGTRLTVV.

The chain recombines TRBV7-2 with TRBJ2-5, with D tentatively TRBD1 (5 bases). The CDR3 consists of 14 residues. The germline gives CDR1 SGHTA, CDR2 FQGNSA. Trimming left V 5 bases short and J 4 bases short, with 14 bases between. CDR3 nucleotide sequence: TGTGCCAGCAGCCCTCAGGGTGTAGGAGAGACCCAGTACTTC. It encodes CASSPQGVGETQYF. Variable domain in full (rest from reference TRBV7-2 and TRBJ2-5): GAGVSQSPSNKVTEKGKDVELRCDPISGHTALYWYRQSLGQGLEFLIYFQGNSAPDKSGLPSDRFSAERTGGSVSTLTIQRTQQEDSAVYLCASSPQGVGETQYFGPGTRLLVL.

The chain carries TRBV6-1 and TRBJ2-5, with D hard to call. The J call may be incorrect, as the DNA end agrees better with TRBJ2-7. The CDR3 loop spans 15 amino acids. Per germline, CDR1 MNHNS and CDR2 SASEGT. The chain's CDR3 is CASSESAGSPYEQYF. The CDR3 DNA reads TGTGCCAGCAGTGAATCCGCAGGTTCTCCCTACGAGCAGTACTTC.

This chain joins TRBV7-9 and TRBJ2-7; TRBD2 aligns across 8 bases. The CDR3 totals 14 residues. CDR1 and CDR2 from the germline V gene are SEHNR and FQNEAQ (reference sequence). The V segment lost 5 bases and the J segment 3 bases; nucleotides outside the gene matches: 6. The CDR3 is CASSQRGNGYEQYF. The CDR3 DNA is TGTGCCAGCAGCCAGCGGGGGAATGGCTACGAGCAGTACTTC.

This chain uses TRBV7-2 with TRBJ1-4, with a possible D match to TRBD1 (5 bases). This CDR3 is 16 amino acids long. The V gene lost 4 bases and the J gene lost 4 bases, with 16 bases spanning the gap. Germline CDR1 SGHTA, CDR2 FQGNSA. The DNA of the CDR3 is TGTGCCAGCAGCTCGCCGCCCGGGGGAAATAATGAAAAACTGTTTTTT. It is translated as CASSSPPGGNNEKLFF.

This chain joins TRBV7-9 and TRBJ2-5; 8 positions agree with TRBD2. The CDR3 extends over 13 amino acids. Germline CDR1 reads SEHNR; CDR2 reads FQNEAQ (reference sequence). The V segment lost 3 bases and the J segment 3 bases; nucleotides outside the gene matches: 0. CDR3 DNA sequence: TGTGCCAGCAGCTTTAGCGGGAAAGAGACCCAGTACTTC. Its translation: CASSFSGKETQYF.